These 24 T cell receptor beta chains were all obtained from the same sample, sequenced in a study of cytomegalovirus exposure and HLA in healthy donors. This PCR relied on a set of 60 Vbeta primers and 13 Jbeta primers. The table came from immunoSEQ multiplex PCR; TCRdb's copy has only in-frame clones and leaves some out. The data hold roughly 120,000 clones, with more than 70% observed a single time. Material: PBMCs. These receptors all come from a man aged 45-65 years in good health and CMV-seropositive.

The V call is TRBV7-9, the J call TRBJ2-5, with D possibly being TRBD2 (5 bases). The CDR3 length is 16 residues. Germline-derived CDR1 and CDR2 are SEHNR and FQNEAQ (reference sequence). V lost 1 base, J lost 5 bases, and 17 bases lay in between. CDR3 bases: TGTGCCAGCAGCTTAGTTCCCCCGGACCAGCGGGAGACCCAGTACTTC. Protein product: CASSLVPPDQRETQYF. Complete variable domain (other parts from reference TRBV7-9 and TRBJ2-5): DTGVSQNPRHKITKRGQNVTFRCDPISEHNRLYWYRQTLGQGPEFLTYFQNEAQLEKSRLLSDRFSAERPKGSFSTLEIQRTEQGDSAMYLCASSLVPPDQRETQYFGPGTRLLVL.

This clone was found once. This chain uses TRBV9 with TRBJ2-7; no definite D call. The CDR3 length is 12 residues. Germline-derived CDR1 and CDR2 are SGDLS and YYNGEE. V dropped 3 bases and J dropped 1 base, with 5 bases sitting between them. The CDR3 sequence: CASSDRSYEQYF. CDR3 nucleotide sequence: TGTGCCAGCAGCGACAGATCCTACGAGCAGTACTTC.

The chain employs TRBV7-2 and TRBJ2-3; 7 bases match TRBD2. The CDR3 contains 14 residues. J gave up 3 bases and V 1 base, and 1 base lay outside the gene matches. The V gene's germline CDR1 is SGHTA and CDR2 FQGNSA. Written as DNA, the CDR3 is TGTGCCAGCAGCTTAGGGACTAGTACAGATACGCAGTATTTT. Its protein product is CASSLGTSTDTQYF.

This sequence joins TRBV5-6 and TRBJ2-5; 12 nucleotides match TRBD2. The J call may be incorrect, as the DNA end agrees better with TRBJ2-7. This CDR3 comprises 14 residues. Germline CDR1 reads SGHDT; CDR2 reads YYEEEE. The CDR3 here is CASSLGTSGNEQYF. The DNA for the CDR3 is TGTGCCAGCAGCTTGGGGACTAGCGGGAACGAGCAGTACTTC.

The rearrangement uses TRBV28 and TRBJ1-1; TRBD1 aligns across 9 bases. V lost 6 bases to trimming and J lost 4 bases; unmatched junction nucleotides: 6. This CDR3 is 14 amino acids long. Germline CDR1 reads MDHEN; CDR2 reads SYDVKM. CDR3: CASRGQGLITEAFF. CDR3 DNA sequence: TGTGCCAGCAGGGGACAGGGTTTGATCACTGAAGCTTTCTTT. The variable domain in full, with the rest retrieved from reference TRBV28 and TRBJ1-1, is DVKVTQSSRYLVKRTGEKVFLECVQDMDHENMFWYRQDPGLGLRLIYFSYDVKMKEKGDIPEGYSVSREKKERFSLILESASTNQTSMYLCASRGQGLITEAFFGQGTRLTVV.

This chain joins TRBV28 and TRBJ1-2; D might be TRBD1 (6 bases). This CDR3 comprises 16 residues. The V gene's germline CDR1 is MDHEN and CDR2 SYDVKM. The germline V and J ends were trimmed by 6 bases and 2 bases, with 19 bases remaining between them. CDR3 sequence reads: CASSSPNHQGNYGYTF. CDR3 sequence (DNA): TGTGCCAGCAGCAGCCCGAACCACCAGGGGAACTATGGCTACACCTTC.

This clone turned up a few times. The chain links TRBV5-4 to TRBJ2-7; 7 bases map to TRBD1. CDR3 length equals 15 residues. Trimming took 4 bases from V and 2 from J; bases not matched to a gene: 9. From germline, CDR1 is SGHNT and CDR2 YYREEE (reference sequence). The CDR3 region has the DNA TGTGCCAGCAGCGGCACAGGGGACCAAACCTACGAGCAGTACTTC. Amino acids: CASSGTGDQTYEQYF.

The V and J genes are TRBV9 and TRBJ1-3, with unresolved D. Germline assignment: CDR1 SGDLS and CDR2 YYNGEE. This CDR3 comprises 17 residues. Trimming removed 0 bases from V and 2 bases from J, with 15 bases in between. CDR3 protein: CASSVAGSGAAGNTIYF. In nucleotides, the CDR3 is TGTGCCAGCAGCGTAGCGGGATCGGGAGCGGCTGGAAACACCATATATTTT.

This chain uses TRBV6-5 with TRBJ1-5; 9 bases agree with TRBD1. The CDR3 is 15 amino acids. V was pared by 6 bases and J by 3 bases, with 6 bases of the junction left unmatched. Germline CDR1 reads MNHEY; CDR2 reads SVGAGI. CDR3 residues: CASSPQGAANQPQHF. For the CDR3, the DNA is TGTGCCAGCAGCCCACAGGGGGCAGCCAATCAGCCCCAGCATTTT.

The chain uses TRBV7-9 and TRBJ1-2; 8 nucleotides line up with TRBD1. The V segment lost 1 base and the J segment 3 bases; nucleotides outside the gene matches: 1. This CDR3 region has 14 residues. The germline V gene has CDR1 SEHNR and CDR2 FQNEAQ (reference sequence). The CDR3 region has the DNA TGTGCCAGCAGCTTAGACAGGGGGTACTATGGCTACACCTTC. Its translation: CASSLDRGYYGYTF.

The rearrangement joins TRBV5-1 to TRBJ2-5, with D tentatively TRBD1 (7 bases). V was shortened by 0 bases and J by 3 bases, with 15 bases between the two germline ends. The V gene's germline CDR1 is SGHRS and CDR2 YFSETQ. CDR3 length: 16 residues. The CDR3 sequence is CASSLGTGGGEETQYF. DNA of the CDR3: TGCGCCAGCAGCTTGGGAACCGGAGGGGGCGAAGAGACCCAGTACTTC.

The CDR3 sequence: CASSLAFQGRPNEKLFF. The CDR3 region has the DNA TGTGCCAGCAGCTTAGCCTTCCAGGGAAGGCCTAATGAAAAACTGTTTTTT. This chain uses TRBV13 with TRBJ1-4; D is perhaps TRBD1 (5 bases). V lost 1 base to trimming and J lost 3 bases, with 15 bases between them. The CDR3 runs 17 residues. Looked up from germline, CDR1 is PRHDT and CDR2 is FYEKMQ (reference sequence).

The gene calls are TRBV12-5 and TRBJ1-1, with D maybe TRBD1 (5 bases). Trimming took 2 bases from V and 2 from J, leaving 15 bases between them. This CDR3 has 16 residues. Germline loops: CDR1 LGHNT, CDR2 FRNRAP. The CDR3 DNA reads TGTGCTAGTGGTTTGTTCTTAGGGGCAGTTAACACTGAAGCTTTCTTT. As protein: CASGLFLGAVNTEAFF.

The chain joins TRBV28 to TRBJ2-7; perhaps TRBD1 as D (6 bases). Germline values: CDR1 MDHEN, CDR2 SYDVKM. The CDR3 contains 13 residues. Trimming removed 8 bases at V and 3 bases at J, with 14 bases between. In nucleotides, the CDR3 is TGTGCCAGCCGCCCGGGACACTACTACGAGCAGTACTTC. This codes for CASRPGHYYEQYF.

The chain has TRBV18 and TRBJ1-3; unclear D gene. This CDR3 has 15 amino acids. Trimming removed 0 bases from V and 0 bases from J, with 6 bases in between. Per the germline V gene, CDR1 is KGHSH and CDR2 is LQKENI. CDR3: CASSPPSHSGNTIYF. CDR3 bases: TGTGCCAGCTCACCACCGAGCCACTCTGGAAACACCATATATTTT.

The rearrangement uses TRBV19 and TRBJ2-5, with TRBD1 identical over 7 bases. CDR1 is LNHDA and CDR2 is SQIVND in the germline V gene (reference sequence). The CDR3 length is 15 residues. The V segment lost 5 bases and the J segment 5 bases; nucleotides outside the gene matches: 11. CDR3 in amino acids: CASSRSPDRAETQYF. The CDR3 region has the DNA TGTGCCAGTAGTCGCTCCCCCGACAGGGCGGAGACCCAGTACTTC.

V gene TRBV9 combines with J gene TRBJ2-5; 15 bases are a match to TRBD2. Germline CDR1 SGDLS, CDR2 YYNGEE. Trimming cost V 4 bases and J 4 bases; bases outside gene matches: 5. This CDR3 has 16 amino acids. The CDR3 here is CASSPGTSGGIETQYF. For the CDR3, the DNA is TGTGCCAGCAGCCCAGGGACTAGCGGGGGGATAGAGACCCAGTACTTC.

Only one count was recorded for this clone. The chain carries TRBV29-1 and TRBJ1-2, with 8 bases lining up with TRBD1. Germline values: CDR1 SQVTM, CDR2 ANQGSEA. This CDR3 region has 13 residues. V shed 1 base and J 4 bases; nucleotides not matched to a gene: 2. The CDR3, as DNA: TGCAGCGTTGAAGGGACAGGGTTCTATGGCTACACCTTC. This translates into CSVEGTGFYGYTF.

The rearrangement joins TRBV6-1 to TRBJ2-1; 11 bases align to TRBD2. The CDR3 is 16 residues long. Unmatched junction bases numbered 8, after V lost 4 bases and J lost 6 bases. Germline V gene sequence: CDR1 MNHNS, CDR2 SASEGT. The CDR3 bases are TGTGCCAGCAGTGCGTCGCTAGCGGGAGGCCTCAATGAGCAGTTCTTC. Residues: CASSASLAGGLNEQFF.

Only a few counts were recorded for this clone. This chain links TRBV7-6 with TRBJ2-6, with a weak D call TRBD2 (5 bases). Germline-derived CDR1 and CDR2 are SGHVS and FNYEAQ. Deletions cut 4 bases from V and 2 bases from J, with 12 bases between. This CDR3 is 16 amino acids long. Here the CDR3 DNA reads TGTGCCAGCAGCTCGCGAGGGTTCCCTGGGGCCAACGTCCTGACTTTC. This encodes CASSSRGFPGANVLTF.

The chain employs TRBV13 and TRBJ2-1, with TRBD2 as a possible D gene (6 bases). V lost 0 bases, J lost 0 bases, and 9 bases lay in between. The CDR3 runs to 16 residues. The germline gives CDR1 PRHDT, CDR2 FYEKMQ (reference sequence). CDR3 in amino acids: CASSLGVAASYNEQFF. In DNA form, the CDR3 reads TGTGCCAGCAGCTTAGGGGTAGCGGCCTCCTACAATGAGCAGTTCTTC.

The V call is TRBV4-2, the J call TRBJ2-3; the match to TRBD2 covers 9 bases. This CDR3 is 17 amino acids long. From germline, CDR1 is LGHNA and CDR2 YNFKEQ. Trimming cost V 1 base and J 4 bases; bases outside gene matches: 9. CDR3 in amino acids: CASSQGVRGRASDTQYF. CDR3 DNA: TGTGCCAGCAGCCAAGGAGTTCGCGGGAGGGCATCAGATACGCAGTATTTT.

The genes are TRBV13 and TRBJ2-7; 9 bases are shared with TRBD1. This CDR3 is 16 amino acids long. Germline loops: CDR1 PRHDT, CDR2 FYEKMQ (reference sequence). The trim removed 5 bases at V and 2 bases at J, leaving 10 bases unmatched. CDR3 DNA sequence: TGTGCCAGCAGCCAAACAGGGGGCCGAGCCCCCTACGAGCAGTACTTC. Its protein is CASSQTGGRAPYEQYF.

The chain employs TRBV29-1 and TRBJ1-4, with D unresolved. The CDR3 contains 14 residues. The germline V gene encodes CDR1 SQVTM and CDR2 ANQGSEA. The germline V and J ends were trimmed by 7 bases and 4 bases, with 16 bases remaining between them. CDR3 DNA: TGCAGCGCCAGCCGAGGAGGAGGTAATGAAAAACTGTTTTTT. It specifies CSASRGGGNEKLFF.